What follows are 12 T cell receptor beta chains derived from one specimen sequenced in a study of blood T cell repertoires in COVID-19. Sequencing used immunoSEQ multiplex PCR; TCRdb keeps in-frame clones, though not all of them. The repertoire holds 100,000 to 120,000 clones, with about four fifths as singletons. The source material was peripheral blood. Receptors were obtained from a woman aged 55-69 years with acute or convalescent COVID-19.

The genes are TRBV5-4 and TRBJ2-3; TRBD1 matches 7 bases. Unmatched junction bases numbered 8, after V lost 1 base and J lost 6 bases. CDR3 length: 15 residues. The germline gives CDR1 SGHNT, CDR2 YYREEE (reference sequence). CDR3 sequence: CASSLTGEPMDTQYF. The CDR3 DNA is TGTGCCAGCAGCTTGACAGGGGAACCTATGGATACGCAGTATTTT.

The chain recombines TRBV29-1 with TRBJ2-7, with TRBD2 identical over 9 bases. V trimming: 3 bases; J trimming: 7 bases; junction bases outside the gene matches: 13. This CDR3 has 15 residues. The germline gives CDR1 SQVTM, CDR2 ANQGSEA. CDR3 in amino acids: CSVDSPQRGAGEQYF. CDR3 sequence (DNA): TGCAGCGTTGATTCCCCCCAGCGGGGGGCGGGGGAGCAGTACTTC.

V and J are TRBV28 and TRBJ1-6, with 10 bases matching TRBD1. The CDR3 is made up of 16 amino acids. V trimming: 1 base; J trimming: 14 bases; junction bases outside the gene matches: 11. Germline V gene lookup returns CDR1 MDHEN and CDR2 SYDVKM. CDR3 loop: CASSLYPGTGVPTLHF. The CDR3 coding sequence is TGTGCCAGCAGTTTATATCCTGGGACAGGGGTACCAACCCTCCACTTT.

The rearrangement uses TRBV7-2 and TRBJ1-2; 8 bases align to TRBD1. V lost 6 bases to trimming and J lost 4 bases; unmatched junction nucleotides: 7. Per the germline V gene, CDR1 is SGHTA and CDR2 is FQGNSA. The CDR3 runs 14 residues. CDR3 sequence: CASRQGARTYGYTF. Here the CDR3 DNA reads TGTGCCAGCAGGCAGGGGGCGCGGACCTATGGCTACACCTTC. The full variable domain, its missing parts supplied by reference TRBV7-2 and TRBJ1-2, is GAGVSQSPSNKVTEKGKDVELRCDPISGHTALYWYRQSLGQGLEFLIYFQGNSAPDKSGLPSDRFSAERTGGSVSTLTIQRTQQEDSAVYLCASRQGARTYGYTFGSGTRLTVV.

This clone was recorded a few times. This sequence joins TRBV19 and TRBJ1-2; 7 positions match TRBD1. CDR1 and CDR2 from the germline V gene are LNHDA and SQIVND (reference sequence). The CDR3 spans 12 residues. J was trimmed by 6 bases and V by 6 bases; bases with no gene match: 4. The CDR3 coding sequence is TGTGCCAGTAGCCCCACAGGGGATGGCTACACCTTC. It specifies CASSPTGDGYTF.

The chain employs TRBV19 and TRBJ1-2, with TRBD1 matching 9 bases. Germline-derived CDR1 and CDR2 are LNHDA and SQIVND (reference sequence). This CDR3 is built from 16 residues. The V and J ends lost 3 bases and 0 bases, in that order; junction bases with no gene match: 5. The chain's CDR3 is CASSMDRGTPNYGYTF. CDR3 coding DNA: TGTGCCAGTAGTATGGACAGGGGTACTCCTAACTATGGCTACACCTTC.

CDR3 DNA sequence: TGTGCCAGCAGTTTGGACACCAACACTGAAGCTTTCTTT. This gives the protein CASSLDTNTEAFF. The chain links TRBV12-3 or TRBV12-4 to TRBJ1-1; possibly TRBD1 for D (5 bases). Trimming took 3 bases from V and 2 from J, leaving 7 bases between them. The CDR3 is 13 amino acids.

The gene calls are TRBV6-5 and TRBJ2-3; TRBD1 matches 7 bases. J lost 2 bases, V lost 0 bases, and 5 bases had no gene match. The CDR3 covers 16 residues. CDR1 and CDR2 (germline): MNHEY, SVGAGI. Here the CDR3 DNA reads TGTGCCAGCAGTTACTCCTCGACAGGGTTCACAGATACGCAGTATTTT. It specifies CASSYSSTGFTDTQYF.

The chain employs TRBV6-5 and TRBJ2-7; D is unclear. V lost 5 bases, J lost 4 bases, and 12 bases lay in between. The V gene's germline CDR1 is MNHEY and CDR2 SVGAGI. The CDR3 has 13 residues. CDR3 sequence (DNA): TGTGCCAGCAGTCGGCACACTACTTACGAGCAGTACTTC. This encodes CASSRHTTYEQYF.

The chain carries TRBV7-2 and TRBJ1-6, with a weak D call TRBD1 (5 bases). This CDR3 has 15 residues. Trimming cost V 3 bases and J 6 bases, with 12 bases left between them. CDR1 SGHTA and CDR2 FQGNSA come from the germline V gene. This chain's CDR3 is CASSFQGLLNSPLHF. The CDR3 region has the DNA TGTGCCAGCAGCTTCCAGGGTTTGCTTAATTCACCCCTCCACTTT. Combining the CDR3 with reference TRBV7-2 and TRBJ1-6 gives the whole variable domain GAGVSQSPSNKVTEKGKDVELRCDPISGHTALYWYRQSLGQGLEFLIYFQGNSAPDKSGLPSDRFSAERTGGSVSTLTIQRTQQEDSAVYLCASSFQGLLNSPLHFGNGTRLTVT.

V usage is TRBV4-1 and J usage is TRBJ1-2, with D maybe TRBD1 (6 bases). Trimming left V 4 bases short and J 6 bases short, with 12 bases between. This CDR3 contains 13 residues. Germline lookup yields CDR1 MGHRA and CDR2 YSYEKL. CDR3 protein: CASSPPGGHGYTF. The CDR3 DNA reads TGCGCCAGCAGCCCTCCCGGGGGGCATGGCTACACCTTC.

This clone was seen a single time. CDR3 in amino acids: CASSLGGQGTEQYF. CDR3 DNA: TGCGCCAGCAGCTTGGGAGGACAGGGAACCGAGCAGTACTTC. This chain uses TRBV5-1 with TRBJ2-7; 8 nucleotides match TRBD1. Losses at the gene ends were 0 bases for V and 6 bases for J; bases not matched to a gene: 5. Germline-derived CDR1 and CDR2 are SGHRS and YFSETQ. The CDR3 covers 14 residues.